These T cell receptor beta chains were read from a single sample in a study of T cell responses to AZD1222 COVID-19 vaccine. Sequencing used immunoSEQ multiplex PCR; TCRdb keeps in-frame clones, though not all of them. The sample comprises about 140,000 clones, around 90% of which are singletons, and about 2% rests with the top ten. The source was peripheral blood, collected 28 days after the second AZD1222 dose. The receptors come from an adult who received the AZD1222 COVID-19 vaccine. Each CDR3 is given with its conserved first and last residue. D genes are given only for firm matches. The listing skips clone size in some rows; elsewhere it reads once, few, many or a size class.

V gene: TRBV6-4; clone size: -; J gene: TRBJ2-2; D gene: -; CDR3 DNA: TGTGCCAGCAGTGACTCGAGTCTGGGGACATTTAACACCGGGGAGCTGTTTTTT; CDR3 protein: CASSDSSLGTFNTGELFF
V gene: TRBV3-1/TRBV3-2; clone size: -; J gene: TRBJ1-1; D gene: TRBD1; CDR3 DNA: TGTGCCAGCGCGACAGGGTCTGCGGTGCCTGAAGCTTTCTTT; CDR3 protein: CASATGSAVPEAFF
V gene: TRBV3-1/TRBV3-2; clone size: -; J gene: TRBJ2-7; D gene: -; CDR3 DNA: TGTGCCAGCAGCCAAGAAAACTACGAGCAGTACTTC; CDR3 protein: CASSQENYEQYF
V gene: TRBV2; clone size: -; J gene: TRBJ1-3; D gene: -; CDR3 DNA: TGTGCCACCAGGGGTCTCGATACAGGACCTGGAAACACCATATATTTT; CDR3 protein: CATRGLDTGPGNTIYF
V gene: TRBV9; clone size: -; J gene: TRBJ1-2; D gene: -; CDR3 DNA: TGTGCCAGCAGCGTAAGTTGGAGGGAAGACTATGGCTACACCTTC; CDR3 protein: CASSVSWREDYGYTF
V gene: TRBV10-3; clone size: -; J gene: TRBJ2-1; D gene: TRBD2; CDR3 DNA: TGTGCCATCAGGACTAGCGGGAACTCCTACAATGAGCAGTTCTTC; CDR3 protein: CAIRTSGNSYNEQFF
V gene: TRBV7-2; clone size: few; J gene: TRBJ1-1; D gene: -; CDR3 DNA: TGTGCCAGCAGCTTAGAGGGGAACACTGAAGCTTTCTTT; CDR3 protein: CASSLEGNTEAFF
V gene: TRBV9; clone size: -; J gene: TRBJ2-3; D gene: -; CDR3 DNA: TGTGCCAGCAGCGTAGGGCCGGCCCGGGCAGATACGCAGTATTTT; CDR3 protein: CASSVGPARADTQYF
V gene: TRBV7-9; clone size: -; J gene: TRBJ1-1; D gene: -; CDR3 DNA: TGTGCCAGCAGCTTGGCGATTGGGACTGAAGCTTTCTTT; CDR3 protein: CASSLAIGTEAFF
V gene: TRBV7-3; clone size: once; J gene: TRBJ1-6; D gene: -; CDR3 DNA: TGTGCCAGCAGCTTAATGGGCTCCAATTCACCCCTCCACTTT; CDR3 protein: CASSLMGSNSPLHF
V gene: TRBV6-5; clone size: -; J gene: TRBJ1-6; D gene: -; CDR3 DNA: TGTGCCAGCAGTCCAAGAGAGGTGAAATCACCCCTCCACTTT; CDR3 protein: CASSPREVKSPLHF
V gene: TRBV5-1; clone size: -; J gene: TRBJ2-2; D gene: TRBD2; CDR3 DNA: TGCGCCAGCAGCTCGGGACTAGCGGGGGGACAGAACACCGGGGAGCTGTTTTTT; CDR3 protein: CASSSGLAGGQNTGELFF
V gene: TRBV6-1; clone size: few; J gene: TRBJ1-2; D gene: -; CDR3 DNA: TGTGCCAGCAGTGAAGTACAGGGCGTTGAAGGCTACACCTTC; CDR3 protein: CASSEVQGVEGYTF
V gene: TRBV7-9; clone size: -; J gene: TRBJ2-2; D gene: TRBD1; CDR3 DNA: TGTGCCAGCAGCCCAGGACAGGGCCTAAGGAGTACCGGGGAGCTGTTTTTT; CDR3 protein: CASSPGQGLRSTGELFF
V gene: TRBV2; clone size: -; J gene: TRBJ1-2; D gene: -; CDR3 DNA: TGTGCCAGCAGTGAATCGGACGGGGGCTCAGTGATCGGCTACACCTTC; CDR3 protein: CASSESDGGSVIGYTF
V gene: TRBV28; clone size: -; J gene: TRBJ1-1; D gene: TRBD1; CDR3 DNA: TGTGCCAGCACGACAGGGGCGGAGGAATATAACACTGAAGCTTTCTTT; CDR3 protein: CASTTGAEEYNTEAFF
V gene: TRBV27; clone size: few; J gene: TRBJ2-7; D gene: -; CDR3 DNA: TGTGCCAGCAGTTTCGGATTTGGCCCCCTCCCCGAGCAGTACTTC; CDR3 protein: CASSFGFGPLPEQYF
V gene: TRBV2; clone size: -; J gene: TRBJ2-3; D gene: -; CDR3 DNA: TGTGCCAGCAGTAGGACACCCACAGATACGCAGTATTTT; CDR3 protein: CASSRTPTDTQYF
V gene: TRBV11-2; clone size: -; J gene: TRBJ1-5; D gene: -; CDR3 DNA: TGTGCCAGCAGCCCATCTCAGGGGCGGGGGTTGCCCCAGCATTTT; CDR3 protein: CASSPSQGRGLPQHF
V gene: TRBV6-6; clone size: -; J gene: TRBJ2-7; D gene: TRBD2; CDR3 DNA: TGTGCCAGCAGGCCCGGGACTAGCGGGGGGTACGAGCAGTACTTC; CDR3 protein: CASRPGTSGGYEQYF
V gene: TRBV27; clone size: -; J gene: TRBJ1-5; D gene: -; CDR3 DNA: TGTGCCAGCAGTCTTTTCCGAGGGGCGGGCAATCAGCCCCAGCATTTT; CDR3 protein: CASSLFRGAGNQPQHF
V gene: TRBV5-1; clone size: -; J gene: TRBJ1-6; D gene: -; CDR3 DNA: TGCGCCAGCAGCTTGCGGGGCGACTCCTATAATTCACCCCTCCACTTT; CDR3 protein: CASSLRGDSYNSPLHF
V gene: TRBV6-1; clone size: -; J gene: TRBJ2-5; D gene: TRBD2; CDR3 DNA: TGTGCCAGCAGTGACCTAGCGGGGGCCGGAACAGAGACCCAGTACTTC; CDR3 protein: CASSDLAGAGTETQYF
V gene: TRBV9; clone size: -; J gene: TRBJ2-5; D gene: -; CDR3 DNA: TGTGCCAGCAGCGTAGCTCCTACCCCTCAAGAGACCCAGTACTTC; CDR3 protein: CASSVAPTPQETQYF
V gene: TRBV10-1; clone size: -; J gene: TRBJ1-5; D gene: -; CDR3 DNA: TGCGCCAGCAGCGGTTTCCATTGGGGCAATCAGCCCCAGCATTTT; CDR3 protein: CASSGFHWGNQPQHF
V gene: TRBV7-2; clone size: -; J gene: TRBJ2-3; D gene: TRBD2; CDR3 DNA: TGTGCCAGCAGCTTAGTAGCGGGGGATACGCAGTATTTT; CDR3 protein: CASSLVAGDTQYF
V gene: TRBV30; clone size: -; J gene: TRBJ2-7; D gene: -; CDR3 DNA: TGTGCCTTACAACCGGGGAGCTCCTACGAGCAGTACTTC; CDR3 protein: CALQPGSSYEQYF
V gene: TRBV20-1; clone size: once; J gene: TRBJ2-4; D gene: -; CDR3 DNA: TGCAGCATCTTAGGAGGGAACATTCAGTACTTC; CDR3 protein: CSILGGNIQYF
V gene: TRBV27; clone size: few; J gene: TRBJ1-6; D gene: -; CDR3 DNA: TGTGCCAGCAGCGGGACGTTGGATAATTCACCCCTCCACTTT; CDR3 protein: CASSGTLDNSPLHF
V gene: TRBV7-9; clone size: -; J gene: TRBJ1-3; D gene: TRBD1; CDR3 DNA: TGTGCCAGCAGCTTACTGACAGGGCTCTCTGGAAACACCATATATTTT; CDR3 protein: CASSLLTGLSGNTIYF
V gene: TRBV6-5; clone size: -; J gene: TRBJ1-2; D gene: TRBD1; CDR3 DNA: TGTGCCACTTCATCCGGACAGGGTTGGCATGGCTACACCTTC; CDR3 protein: CATSSGQGWHGYTF
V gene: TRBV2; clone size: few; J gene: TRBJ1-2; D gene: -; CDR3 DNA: TGTGCCAGCAGTGAAGCGGCGTATGGCTACACCTTC; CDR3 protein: CASSEAAYGYTF
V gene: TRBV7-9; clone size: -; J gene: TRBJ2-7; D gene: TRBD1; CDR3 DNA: TGTGCCAGCAGCTTAGGGGACAGGGGGATAATGGTGTACGAGCAGTACTTC; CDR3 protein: CASSLGDRGIMVYEQYF
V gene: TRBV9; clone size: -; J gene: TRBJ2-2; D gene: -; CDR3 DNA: TGTGCCAGCAGCGTAGGAGGACCCGGGGAGCTGTTTTTT; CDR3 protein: CASSVGGPGELFF
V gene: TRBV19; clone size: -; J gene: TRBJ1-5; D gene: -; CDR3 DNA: TGTGCCAGTAAACAGGGAAAACAGCCCCAGCATTTT; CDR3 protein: CASKQGKQPQHF
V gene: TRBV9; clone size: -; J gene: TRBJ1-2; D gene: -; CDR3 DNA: TGTGCCAGCAGCCCAGAGGGGCGGGGCTACACCTTC; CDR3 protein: CASSPEGRGYTF
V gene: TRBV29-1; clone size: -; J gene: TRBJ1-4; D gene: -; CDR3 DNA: TGCAGCGTTGTTCTTGCAACTAATGAAAAACTGTTTTTT; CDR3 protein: CSVVLATNEKLFF
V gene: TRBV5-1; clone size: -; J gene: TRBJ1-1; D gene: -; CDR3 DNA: TGCGCCAGCAGCTTGGCCAGTAACACTGAAGCTTTCTTT; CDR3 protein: CASSLASNTEAFF
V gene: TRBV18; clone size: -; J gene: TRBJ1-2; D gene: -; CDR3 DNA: TGTGCCAGCTCACCCCCGGGACCCACCGGGGGCTACACCTTC; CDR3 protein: CASSPPGPTGGYTF
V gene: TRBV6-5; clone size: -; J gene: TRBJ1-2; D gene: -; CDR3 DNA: TGTGCCAGCAGTTTGGACAGCTCTAACTATGGCTACACCTTC; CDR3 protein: CASSLDSSNYGYTF
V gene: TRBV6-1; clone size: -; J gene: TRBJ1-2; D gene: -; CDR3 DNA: TGTGCCAGCAGTGAGGGTTGGGGCTACACCTTC; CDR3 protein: CASSEGWGYTF